Shown below are 2 T cell receptor beta chains from a single sample sequenced in a study of blood T cell repertoires in COVID-19. The table came from immunoSEQ multiplex PCR; TCRdb's copy has only in-frame clones and leaves some out. Here the sample spans under 500,000 clones, roughly 91% being singletons. The sequenced sample was peripheral blood. These receptors originate from a woman in her thirties with acute or convalescent COVID-19.

In this sample, this clone turned up once. The chain carries TRBV10-3 and TRBJ2-5; TRBD1 matches 9 bases. V dropped 4 bases and J dropped 5; count of bases not matched to a gene: 23. The CDR3 is 20 residues long. Germline CDR1 is ENHRY and CDR2 is SYGVKD. CDR3 residues: CAISGDRVRENTPNVETQYF. In nucleotides, the CDR3 is TGTGCCATCAGTGGGGACAGGGTCCGAGAAAACACTCCAAATGTGGAGACCCAGTACTTC.

There are a few counts of this clone. The chain links TRBV27 to TRBJ1-1, with 8 bases lining up with TRBD1. V shed 4 bases, J shed 3 bases, and the junction held 7 bases outside the gene matches. This CDR3 has 15 amino acids. Germline-derived CDR1 and CDR2 are MNHEY and SMNVEV (reference sequence). The CDR3 here is CASSSWTGMHTEAFF. CDR3 DNA sequence: TGTGCCAGCAGTTCTTGGACAGGGATGCACACTGAAGCTTTCTTT.